This TCR beta chain comes out of a study of OX40 agonist ivuxolimab in advanced cancers. Overall study: Participants averaged approximately 65 years of age (range about 23 to 90) and were around 85% male. Earlier treatment with anti-PD-1, anti-PD-L1 or anti-CTLA-4 was permitted, and around 43% had received some.

A word on this clone: Its antigen is unknown.

Trimming took 4 bases from V and 3 from J; bases not matched to a gene: 12. CDR3 length: 16 amino acids. CDR1 SGHRS and CDR2 YFSETQ come from the germline V gene. Produced via immunoSEQ multiplex PCR; TCRdb's table is partial and in-frame only. The data contain 76,000 or so clones, 75% to 85% of them singletons. Study outcomes and limitations: CD4+ and CD8+ blood T cells expanded clonally by week 6 at 0.1 to 3.0 mg/kg.

The material was CD4+ or CD8+ T cells sorted from blood, obtained in a trial of the OX40 agonist ivuxolimab. The gene calls are TRBV5-1 and TRBJ1-1; 7 bases line up with TRBD1. The clonotype comes from an adult with an advanced solid tumor such as melanoma, head and neck, liver or kidney cancer. The CDR3 sequence: CASSGGRGQWDTEAFF. CDR3 DNA: TGCGCCAGCAGCGGAGGGAGGGGGCAATGGGACACTGAAGCTTTCTTT.